This T cell receptor (beta chain) was captured in a study of blood T cell repertoires in COVID-19. This clone has a handful of counts. TCRdb keeps only in-frame clones here, not all; method: immunoSEQ multiplex PCR. The data show about 270,000 clones, 88% seen once. Enrolled through a virtual design, the participants were between 18 and 89 years of age and came from 24 US areas. The CDR3 runs to 15 residues. V lost 4 bases and J lost 7; bases outside the gene matches: 12. CDR1 and CDR2 from the germline V gene are SGHAT and FQNNGV. The source material was PBMCs or T cells enriched from blood (not recorded which). The V call is TRBV11-2, the J call TRBJ1-2, with TRBD1 matching 7 bases. The sequence derives from a woman aged 55 to 70 in a cohort exposed to, infected with or recovered from COVID-19 (not recorded which). This CDR3 is CASSYMGQRVSGYTF. CDR3 in DNA: TGTGCCAGCAGCTATATGGGACAGCGGGTCAGTGGCTACACCTTC.